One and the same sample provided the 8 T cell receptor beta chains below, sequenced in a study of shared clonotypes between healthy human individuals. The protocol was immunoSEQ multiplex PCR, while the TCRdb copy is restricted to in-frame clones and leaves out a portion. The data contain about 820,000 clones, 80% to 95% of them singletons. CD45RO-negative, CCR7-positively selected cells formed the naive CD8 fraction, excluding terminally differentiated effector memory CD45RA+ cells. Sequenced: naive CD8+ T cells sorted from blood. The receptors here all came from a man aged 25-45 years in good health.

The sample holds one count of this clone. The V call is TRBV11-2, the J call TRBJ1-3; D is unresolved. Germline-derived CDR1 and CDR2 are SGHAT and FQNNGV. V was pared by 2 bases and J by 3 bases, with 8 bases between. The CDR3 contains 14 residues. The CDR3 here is CASSLSVDGNTIYF. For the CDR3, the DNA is TGTGCCAGCAGCTTAAGCGTAGATGGAAACACCATATATTTT. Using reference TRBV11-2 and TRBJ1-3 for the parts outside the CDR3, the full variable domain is EAGVAQSPRYKIIEKRQSVAFWCNPISGHATLYWYQQILGQGPKLLIQFQNNGVVDDSQLPKDRFSAERLKGVDSTLKIQPAKLEDSAVYLCASSLSVDGNTIYFGEGSWLTVV.

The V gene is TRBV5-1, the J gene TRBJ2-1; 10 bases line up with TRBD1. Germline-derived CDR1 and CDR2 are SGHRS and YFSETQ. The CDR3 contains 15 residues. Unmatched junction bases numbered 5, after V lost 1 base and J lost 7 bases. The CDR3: CASSLIPGQGNEQFF. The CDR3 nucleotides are TGCGCCAGCAGCTTGATACCGGGACAGGGGAATGAGCAGTTCTTC.

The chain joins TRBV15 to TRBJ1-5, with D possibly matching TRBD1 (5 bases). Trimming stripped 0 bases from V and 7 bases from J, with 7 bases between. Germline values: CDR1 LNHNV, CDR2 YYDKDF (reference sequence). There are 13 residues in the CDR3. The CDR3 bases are TGTGCCACCAGCAGAGAGGGGGAACAGCCCCAGCATTTT. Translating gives CATSREGEQPQHF. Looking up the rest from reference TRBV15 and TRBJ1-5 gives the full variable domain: DAMVIQNPRYQVTQFGKPVTLSCSQTLNHNVMYWYQQKSSQAPKLLFHYYDKDFNNEADTPDNFQSRRPNTSFCFLDIRSPGLGDTAMYLCATSREGEQPQHFGDGTRLSIL.

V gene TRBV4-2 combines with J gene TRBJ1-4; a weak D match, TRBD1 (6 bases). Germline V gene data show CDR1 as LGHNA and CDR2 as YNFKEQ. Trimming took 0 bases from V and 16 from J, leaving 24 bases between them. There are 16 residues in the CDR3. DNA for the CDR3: TGTGCCAGCAGCCAAGAGACAGGAGCCTACGACTTCATTCAGTTTTTT. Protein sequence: CASSQETGAYDFIQFF.

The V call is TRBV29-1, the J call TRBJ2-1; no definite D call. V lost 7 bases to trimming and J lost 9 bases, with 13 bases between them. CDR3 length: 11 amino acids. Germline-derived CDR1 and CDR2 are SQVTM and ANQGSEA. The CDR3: CSGDPDGEQFF. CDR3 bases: TGCAGCGGTGACCCGGATGGTGAGCAGTTCTTC.

The CDR3 nucleotides are TGTGCCAGCAGCTTGATGAGGCTTGGGACAGGGGCGTTCAATGGAAACACCATATATTTT. Translation: CASSLMRLGTGAFNGNTIYF. The rearrangement links TRBV5-5 to TRBJ1-3, with 10 nucleotides matching TRBD1. The CDR3 has 20 amino acids. V dropped 1 base and J dropped 3; count of bases not matched to a gene: 16. In germline, CDR1 is SGHKS, CDR2 YYEKEE (reference sequence). The full variable domain, completed using reference TRBV5-5 and TRBJ1-3, is DAGVTQSPTHLIKTRGQQVTLRCSPISGHKSVSWYQQVLGQGPQFIFQYYEKEERGRGNFPDRFSARQFPNYSSELNVNALLLGDSALYLCASSLMRLGTGAFNGNTIYFGEGSWLTVV.

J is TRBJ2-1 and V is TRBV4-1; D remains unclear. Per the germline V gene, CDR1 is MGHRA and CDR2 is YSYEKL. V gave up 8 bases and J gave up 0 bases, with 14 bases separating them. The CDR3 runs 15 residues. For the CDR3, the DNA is TGCGCCAGCGATCTTGGGTTGAGCTCCTACAATGAGCAGTTCTTC. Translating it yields CASDLGLSSYNEQFF.

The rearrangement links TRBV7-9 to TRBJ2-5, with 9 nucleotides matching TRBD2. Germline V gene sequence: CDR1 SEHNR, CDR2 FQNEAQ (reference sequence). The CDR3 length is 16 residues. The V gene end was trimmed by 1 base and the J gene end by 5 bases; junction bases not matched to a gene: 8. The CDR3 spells CASSLESSGTVETQYF. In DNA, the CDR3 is TGTGCCAGCAGCTTAGAGTCTAGCGGGACTGTTGAGACCCAGTACTTC. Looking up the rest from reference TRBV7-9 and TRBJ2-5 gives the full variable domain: DTGVSQNPRHKITKRGQNVTFRCDPISEHNRLYWYRQTLGQGPEFLTYFQNEAQLEKSRLLSDRFSAERPKGSFSTLEIQRTEQGDSAMYLCASSLESSGTVETQYFGPGTRLLVL.